This entry features one TCR beta chain sequence. Its antigen is undetermined. These data come from a study of cytomegalovirus exposure and HLA in healthy donors. The study's findings and limits: Roughly even sequencing depth across donors was the assumption behind the presence/absence analyses. A list of more than 150 TCR beta chains associated with cytomegalovirus was given.

CDR3 length equals 14 residues. V shed 5 bases and J shed 4 bases, with 14 bases lying between them. Germline CDR1 reads MNHEY; CDR2 reads SMNVEV (reference sequence). In the PCR, 60 Vbeta and 13 Jbeta primers were used. Sequencing was performed with immunoSEQ multiplex PCR; in TCRdb, only in-frame clones are kept and a portion is missing. The sample contains 150,000 to 200,000 clones, roughly 82% of which appear only once. The J gene is TRBJ1-2, the V gene TRBV27, with a possible D match to TRBD1 (6 bases). This TCR came from a man aged 40-49 years in good health and CMV-seronegative. The sequencing sample was made of PBMCs. As DNA, the CDR3 is TGTGCCAGCAGTCTTACCGGGACAAGCTATGGCTACACCTTC. This encodes CASSLTGTSYGYTF.